This TCR beta chain was identified during a study of CD8 T cells in Susac syndrome. Trimming removed 3 bases from V and 0 bases from J, with 5 bases in between. Germline CDR1 and CDR2: WNHNN and SYGVQD (reference sequence). This CDR3 is built from 14 residues. With random hexamers, reverse transcription was performed on roughly 0.45 to 1 ug of RNA. TCRdb used MiXCR to reprocess the immunoSEQ multiplex PCR reads, holding one entry per CDR3 protein. In the table there are 110,000 or so distinct CDR3 sequences, 85% to 95% of which are singletons. This TCR was recovered from a human donor with multiple sclerosis. The sample taken for sequencing was CD4+ T cells from PBMCs. V gene TRBV10-1 combines with J gene TRBJ1-4; D gene ambiguous. The CDR3 reads CASSEGTTNEKLFF. The CDR3 DNA is TGCGCCAGCAGTGAAGGAACAACTAATGAAAAACTGTTTTTT.